A selection of T cell receptor beta chains follows, all from one sample in a study of T cell repertoires in cytomegalovirus infection. From the reads, TCRdb called clonotypes with MiXCR, one entry per CDR3 protein. The table lists fewer than 300,000 distinct CDR3 sequences, roughly 26% of them singletons, with approximately 15% in the top ten. Sequencing was carried out using PBMCs. The receptors were gathered from a human donor in good health (CMV status not recorded). Some clones in this sample may be carry-over from other donors' samples. Each CDR3 is given with its conserved first and last residue. D genes are given only for firm matches. Not all rows give a size; the values are once, few, many and, for expanded clones, a class.

D gene,clone size,J gene,V gene,CDR3 protein
TRBD2,few,TRBJ2-5,TRBV7-2,CASSFPTSGETQYF
TRBD2,-,TRBJ2-3,TRBV7-3,CASSSSGVTDTQYF
-,few,TRBJ2-3,TRBV7-6,CASSLAGLATDTQYF
-,few,TRBJ2-7,TRBV28,CASRIGSSYEQYF
-,-,TRBJ1-1,TRBV29-1,CSVPRPGTNTEAFF
TRBD1,few,TRBJ1-2,TRBV15,CATSRDSRQGIYGYTF
-,-,TRBJ1-5,TRBV28,CASSYPGPSGGEPQHF
TRBD1,-,TRBJ2-7,TRBV7-4,CASSLYPRGRAYEQYF
-,-,TRBJ2-5,TRBV5-6,CASSLLGGQTQYF
-,many,TRBJ2-5,TRBV5-4,CASSFGPADQETQYF
-,many,TRBJ2-3,TRBV4-1,CASSQDGKITDTQYF
-,-,TRBJ1-3,TRBV5-1,CASSTGQSGNTIYF
TRBD2,many,TRBJ2-2,TRBV6-1,CASRDGGGDAGELFF
-,-,TRBJ1-6,TRBV5-1,CASSWDGNSPLHF
-,-,TRBJ1-5,TRBV6-2/TRBV6-3,CASSLSAGSQPQHF
-,-,TRBJ1-1,TRBV7-2,CASSFGLITRTEAFF
-,-,TRBJ2-5,TRBV28,CASSLFYKETQYF
-,many,TRBJ2-1,TRBV24-1,CATSDSSGTSYNEQFF
-,-,TRBJ2-7,TRBV12-3/TRBV12-4,CASSLRGTPYEQYF
TRBD1,-,TRBJ1-2,TRBV9,CASTFAGTGGDYGYTF
TRBD2,many,TRBJ2-3,TRBV7-2,CASSLGGRVGDTQYF
-,few,TRBJ2-7,TRBV20-1,CSARDPGRGDYEQYF
TRBD1,few,TRBJ2-7,TRBV19,CASRPTGAIYEQYF
-,many,TRBJ2-3,TRBV7-2,CASSLATVLTSTDTQYF
-,few,TRBJ2-5,TRBV29-1,CSVDSQSQETQYF
TRBD2,-,TRBJ2-7,TRBV20-1,CSAPKSLAGGYEQYF
TRBD2,-,TRBJ2-1,TRBV7-9,CASAGGSYNEQFF
TRBD1,few,TRBJ2-5,TRBV19,CASSRPGQGFRETQYF
-,-,TRBJ2-7,TRBV9,CASSTFGREQYF
-,few,TRBJ1-4,TRBV11-2,CASSLGSTTNEKLFF
-,many,TRBJ2-7,TRBV7-2,CASSKGTSYEQYF
-,-,TRBJ2-2,TRBV3-1,CASMMRETTGELFF
-,-,TRBJ2-5,TRBV5-1,CASSLAPLQQETQYF
-,-,TRBJ1-2,TRBV7-2,CASSPRSSYGYTF
-,many,TRBJ2-5,TRBV7-2,CASSWQSAGETQYF
-,few,TRBJ2-2,TRBV7-9,CASSPGAGTGELFF
TRBD1,-,TRBJ1-1,TRBV6-4,CASSSQGTNEAFF
TRBD1,-,TRBJ2-1,TRBV7-6,CASSPGQGTEQFF
-,-,TRBJ2-7,TRBV20-1,CSVPTRGTFSYEQYF
-,many,TRBJ2-3,TRBV7-3,CASSPGLSTDTQYF
-,few,TRBJ2-2,TRBV10-3,CAITEVGTLGKTGELFF
-,few,TRBJ2-5,TRBV20-1,CSAREVRRGQETQYF
TRBD1,-,TRBJ2-2,TRBV12-3/TRBV12-4,CASSKQGAVNTGVLFF
-,few,TRBJ2-1,TRBV11-2,CASSFGVAVGNEQFF
TRBD2,few,TRBJ2-1,TRBV5-1,CASSLASGVNNEQFF
TRBD2,few,TRBJ2-7,TRBV20-1,CSARGGRADREQYF
TRBD2,many,TRBJ2-7,TRBV6-2/TRBV6-3,CASSLGGVQYF
-,few,TRBJ2-7,TRBV28,CASSLLGAEQYF
-,many,TRBJ2-7,TRBV7-2,CASSLLRQVNYEQYF
-,few,TRBJ2-3,TRBV5-6,CASSRGLVTDTQYF
TRBD1,many,TRBJ2-1,TRBV7-2,CASSPMGPTGGLDEQFF
-,few,TRBJ2-3,TRBV7-3,CASSLIRLVDLTDTQYF
TRBD1,few,TRBJ1-3,TRBV7-2,CASSPPGGKYTIYF
-,few,TRBJ1-5,TRBV7-2,CASSLTGFNQPQHF
-,-,TRBJ2-1,TRBV12-3/TRBV12-4,CASRGGRRVQFF